This TCR beta chain was captured by sequencing in a study of molecular identifiers for immune sequencing clone quantification. Each CDR3 protein is one row after TCRdb ran MiXCR on the PCR reads. The sample holds a few hundred thousand distinct CDR3 sequences, 25% seen once. The germline V and J ends were trimmed by 5 bases and 3 bases, with 13 bases remaining between them. Germline CDR1 MNHEY, CDR2 SVGAGI. The CDR3 has 14 amino acids. The sequenced sample was naive CD8+ T cells from blood, with Jurkat cell RNA spiked in. The subset: FACS-sorted CD8+CD4-CCR7+CD45RA+ naive T cells. This clonotype was obtained from a human donor in good health. Some libraries in this study had Jurkat cell RNA spiked in. The V and J genes are TRBV6-5 and TRBJ1-1; D is possibly TRBD1 (5 bases). The CDR3 here is CASSAQGGYTEAFF. The CDR3 nucleotides are TGTGCCAGCAGTGCGCAGGGTGGTTACACTGAAGCTTTCTTT.